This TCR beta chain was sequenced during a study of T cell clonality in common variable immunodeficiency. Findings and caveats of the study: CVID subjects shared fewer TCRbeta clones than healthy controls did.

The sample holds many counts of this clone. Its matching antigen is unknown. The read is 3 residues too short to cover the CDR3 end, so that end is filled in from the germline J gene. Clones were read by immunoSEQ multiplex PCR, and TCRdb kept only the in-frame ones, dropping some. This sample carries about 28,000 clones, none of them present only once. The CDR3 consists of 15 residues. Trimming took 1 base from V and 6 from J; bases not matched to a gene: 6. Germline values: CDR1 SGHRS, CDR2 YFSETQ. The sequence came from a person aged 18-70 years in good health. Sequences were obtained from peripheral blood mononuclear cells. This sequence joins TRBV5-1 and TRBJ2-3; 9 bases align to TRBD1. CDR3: CASSLQGTGYDTQYF. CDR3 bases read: TGCGCCAGCAGCTTGCAAGGGACAGGGTATGATACG.